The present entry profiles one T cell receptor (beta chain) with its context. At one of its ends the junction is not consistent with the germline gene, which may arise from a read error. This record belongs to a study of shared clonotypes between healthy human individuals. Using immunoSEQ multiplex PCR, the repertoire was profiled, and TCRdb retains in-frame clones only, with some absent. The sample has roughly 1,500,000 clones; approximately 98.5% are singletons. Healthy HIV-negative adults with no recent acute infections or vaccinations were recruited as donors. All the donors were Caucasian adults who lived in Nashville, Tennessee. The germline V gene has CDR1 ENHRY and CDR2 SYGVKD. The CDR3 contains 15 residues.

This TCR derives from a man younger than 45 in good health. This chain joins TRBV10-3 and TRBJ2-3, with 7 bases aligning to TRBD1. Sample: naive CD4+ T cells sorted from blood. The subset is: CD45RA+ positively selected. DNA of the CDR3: TGTGCCACCAGTACAGGGGATTCTAGCACAGATACGCAGTATTTT. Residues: CATSTGDSSTDTQYF.